This T cell receptor beta chain was recorded in a study of shared clonotypes between healthy human individuals. The naive CD8 subset, CD45RO-negative cells positively selected for CCR7, excluded terminally differentiated effector memory CD45RA+ cells. Assay used: immunoSEQ multiplex PCR; TCRdb lists only in-frame clones, some missing. This sample carries approximately 840,000 clones, approximately 97% of them seen once, and the ten largest clones take less than 0.25%. V trimming: 4 bases; J trimming: 3 bases; junction bases outside the gene matches: 5. The CDR3 runs to 14 residues. The V gene's germline CDR1 is SGDLS and CDR2 YYNGEE.

The clonotype originates from a man aged 25-45 years in good health. The chain uses TRBV9 and TRBJ2-7, with 9 bases that match TRBD1. The material sequenced was naive CD8+ T cells sorted from blood. The CDR3 coding sequence is TGTGCCAGCAGCCCGTGGGACAGGGACTACGAGCAGTACTTC. Its translation: CASSPWDRDYEQYF. Full variable domain (remainder filled in from reference TRBV9 and TRBJ2-7): DSGVTQTPKHLITATGQRVTLRCSPRSGDLSVYWYQQSLDQGLQFLIQYYNGEERAKGNILERFSAQQFPDLHSELNLSSLELGDSALYFCASSPWDRDYEQYFGPGTRLTVT.